Listed here are 27 T cell receptor beta chains from one sample, sequenced in a study of CD8 T cells in Susac syndrome. The authors reverse transcribed roughly 0.5 to 1 ug RNA with random hexamers. TCRdb used MiXCR to reprocess the immunoSEQ multiplex PCR reads, holding one entry per CDR3 protein. The data contain 150,000 to 200,000 distinct CDR3 sequences, 95% of them singletons. The source material was CD8+ T cells from PBMCs. Source of these receptors: a human donor with Susac syndrome.

This sequence joins TRBV20-1 and TRBJ1-4; D gene ambiguous. The CDR3 is 12 amino acids. V was shortened by 3 bases and J by 7 bases, with 9 bases between the two germline ends. CDR1 DFQATT and CDR2 SNEGSKA come from the germline V gene (reference sequence). The CDR3: CSARIGVEKLFF. In DNA form, the CDR3 reads TGCAGTGCTAGGATTGGGGTTGAAAAACTGTTTTTT.

The CDR3 nucleotides are TGTGCCAGCAGTTTAGGCGTACGTGGTGAGCAGTTCTTC. Amino acids: CASSLGVRGEQFF. The chain links TRBV12-3 or TRBV12-4 to TRBJ2-1, with D unclear. The CDR3 length is 13 residues. The germline V and J ends were trimmed by 1 base and 9 bases, with 10 bases remaining between them.

This chain connects TRBV27 to TRBJ2-7; 11 nucleotides agree with TRBD2. The germline CDR1 and CDR2 sequences are MNHEY and SMNVEV (reference sequence). V dropped 8 bases and J dropped 4; count of bases not matched to a gene: 10. The CDR3 loop spans 15 amino acids. CDR3 sequence: CASSLRLAGPYEQYF. As DNA, the CDR3 is TGTGCCAGCTCCCTTCGACTAGCGGGACCGTACGAGCAGTACTTC.

This chain connects TRBV20-1 to TRBJ1-2; 7 positions match TRBD1. Germline loops: CDR1 DFQATT, CDR2 SNEGSKA (reference sequence). The CDR3 length is 16 residues. Trimming removed 6 bases from V and 8 bases from J; junction bases left unmatched: 21. CDR3 amino acids: CSATENRGILSDGYTF. In nucleotides, the CDR3 is TGCAGTGCCACAGAGAACAGGGGCATCCTATCCGACGGCTACACCTTC.

This clonotype was seen a single time. The rearrangement uses TRBV10-3 and TRBJ1-1, with 8 bases that match TRBD1. CDR3 size: 13 residues. Trimming took 7 bases from V and 3 from J; bases not matched to a gene: 4. CDR1 ENHRY and CDR2 SYGVKD come from the germline V gene. The CDR3 DNA follows: TGTGCCATCACTGACAGGGGATACACTGAAGCTTTCTTT. Amino acids: CAITDRGYTEAFF.

The chain has TRBV12-5 and TRBJ2-1; 7 bases fit TRBD2. Trimming took 0 bases from V and 5 from J; bases not matched to a gene: 7. CDR1 and CDR2 from the germline V gene are LGHNT and FRNRAP. The CDR3 runs 16 residues. The DNA of the CDR3 is TGTGCTAGTGGTTTGGTACACGGCGGGGGACACAATGAGCAGTTCTTC. Protein sequence: CASGLVHGGGHNEQFF.

This clonotype showed up just once. The chain uses TRBV5-6 and TRBJ1-1; D ambiguous. The CDR3 is 14 residues long. Deletions cut 0 bases from V and 7 bases from J, with 13 bases between. CDR1 SGHDT and CDR2 YYEEEE come from the germline V gene. The CDR3 bases are TGTGCCAGCAGCTTGGCTGTGGAAACGGTTGAAGCTTTCTTT. It specifies CASSLAVETVEAFF.

The V gene is TRBV7-9, the J gene TRBJ2-3; 9 positions agree with TRBD2. CDR1 and CDR2 from the germline V gene are SEHNR and FQNEAQ (reference sequence). CDR3 length: 18 residues. V shed 7 bases and J 0 bases; nucleotides not matched to a gene: 14. The CDR3: CASTIPAATSGSTDTQYF. The CDR3 DNA reads TGTGCCAGCACCATCCCGGCGGCGACTAGCGGTAGCACAGATACGCAGTATTTT.

This CDR3 reads CASSQDNLAEYEQYF. The CDR3, as DNA: TGTGCCAGCAGCCAAGATAATTTAGCCGAATACGAGCAGTACTTC. The chain combines TRBV3-1 with TRBJ2-7; no definite D call. The CDR3 covers 15 residues. CDR1 LGHDT and CDR2 YNNKEL come from the germline V gene (reference sequence). V was cut by 0 bases and J by 4 bases, with 13 bases left in between.

The chain is built from TRBV5-4 and TRBJ1-2; D perhaps matches TRBD1 (6 bases). This CDR3 has 13 amino acids. Germline V gene sequence: CDR1 SGHNT, CDR2 YYREEE (reference sequence). Between the trimmed V and J ends, which lost 4 bases and 4 bases, there was a span of 11 bases. The CDR3 nucleotides are TGTGCCAGCAGCAGGGGGTACAGCTATGGCTACACCTTC. Amino acids: CASSRGYSYGYTF.

The V gene is TRBV3-1, the J gene TRBJ2-7, with TRBD2 identical over 12 bases. The CDR3 loop spans 17 amino acids. CDR1 is LGHDT and CDR2 is YNNKEL in the germline V gene (reference sequence). J was trimmed by 0 bases and V by 4 bases; bases with no gene match: 7. CDR3 residues: CASSLTSGGRDSYEQYF. CDR3 sequence (DNA): TGTGCCAGCAGCCTGACTAGCGGGGGCCGTGACTCCTACGAGCAGTACTTC.

This clonotype was seen just once. The rearrangement links TRBV12-3 or TRBV12-4 to TRBJ2-1; tentative D call: TRBD2 (5 bases). Trimming stripped 2 bases from V and 3 bases from J, with 11 bases between. CDR3 length equals 15 residues. This chain's CDR3 is CASSLRESGYNEQFF. The DNA of the CDR3 is TGTGCCAGCAGTTTAAGGGAGTCCGGCTACAATGAGCAGTTCTTC.

The chain employs TRBV19 and TRBJ1-5; no clear D gene. CDR1 and CDR2 (germline): LNHDA, SQIVND (reference sequence). This CDR3 is built from 14 residues. V was shortened by 3 bases and J by 0 bases, with 6 bases between the two germline ends. The CDR3 sequence is CASSIEYSNQPQHF. Written as DNA, the CDR3 is TGTGCCAGTAGTATTGAGTATAGCAATCAGCCCCAGCATTTT.

The chain joins TRBV11-2 to TRBJ2-7; D may be TRBD1 (5 bases). The CDR3 consists of 14 residues. V lost 2 bases to trimming and J lost 1 base, with 9 bases between them. The germline V gene encodes CDR1 SGHAT and CDR2 FQNNGV. CDR3 coding DNA: TGTGCCAGCAGCTTAATGGACACGTCCTACGAGCAGTACTTC. It codes for CASSLMDTSYEQYF.

The V call is TRBV9, the J call TRBJ1-2, with D maybe TRBD1 (6 bases). There are 16 residues in the CDR3. The V end was cut by 3 bases, the J end by 5 bases, with 20 bases between. Germline values: CDR1 SGDLS, CDR2 YYNGEE. The CDR3 loop is CASSDGPGAAAYGYTF. The CDR3 DNA sequence: TGTGCCAGCAGCGACGGTCCGGGGGCCGCAGCTTATGGCTACACCTTC.

The V and J genes are TRBV7-9 and TRBJ2-3, with a possible D match to TRBD2 (6 bases). Deletions cut 2 bases from V and 5 bases from J, with 14 bases between. CDR3 length: 15 amino acids. Per germline, CDR1 SEHNR and CDR2 FQNEAQ (reference sequence). DNA for the CDR3: TGTGCCAGCAGCTTAACGGGGGTCGTAGGAGATACGCAGTATTTT. Translation: CASSLTGVVGDTQYF. The complete variable domain, with remaining parts taken from reference TRBV7-9 and TRBJ2-3, reads DTGVSQNPRHKITKRGQNVTFRCDPISEHNRLYWYRQTLGQGPEFLTYFQNEAQLEKSRLLSDRFSAERPKGSFSTLEIQRTEQGDSAMYLCASSLTGVVGDTQYFGPGTRLTVL.

V gene TRBV11-2 combines with J gene TRBJ2-3; unclear D gene. CDR3 length equals 18 residues. Trimming shortened V by 5 bases and J by 5 bases, and 26 bases separated the two germline ends. Germline V gene data show CDR1 as SGHAT and CDR2 as FQNNGV. The CDR3 protein is CASSLGGTSSLPLDTQYF. As DNA, the CDR3 is TGTGCCAGCAGCCTAGGTGGCACATCTTCTCTTCCGTTAGATACGCAGTATTTT.

The chain combines TRBV30 with TRBJ2-1; D is possibly TRBD2 (5 bases). The CDR3 sequence is 12 residues long. CDR1 and CDR2 (germline): GTSNPN, SVGIG (reference sequence). Trimming pared 4 bases from V and 6 bases from J, leaving 10 bases between. The CDR3 loop is CAWIRRGNEQFF. Written as DNA, the CDR3 is TGTGCCTGGATCCGACGGGGCAATGAGCAGTTCTTC.

The chain uses TRBV30 and TRBJ2-1, with TRBD2 matching 8 bases. Trimming removed 5 bases from V and 3 bases from J; junction bases left unmatched: 12. The germline V gene encodes CDR1 GTSNPN and CDR2 SVGIG (reference sequence). The CDR3 totals 16 residues. The CDR3 nucleotides read TGTGCCTGGGGGCCGGGACTAGTTAGAATCTACAATGAGCAGTTCTTC. It specifies CAWGPGLVRIYNEQFF.

The chain is built from TRBV5-8 and TRBJ2-7; no firm D call. Germline V lookup: CDR1 SGHTS, CDR2 YDEGEE. The CDR3 sequence is 11 residues long. The germline V and J ends were trimmed by 0 bases and 7 bases, with 5 bases remaining between them. The CDR3 DNA follows: TGTGCCAGCAGCTTGGCCCCAGAGCAGTACTTC. Translation gives CASSLAPEQYF. Full variable domain (missing parts from reference TRBV5-8 and TRBJ2-7): EAGVTQSPTHLIKTRGQQATLRCSPISGHTSVYWYQQALGLGLQFLLWYDEGEERNRGNFPPRFSGRQFPNYSSELNVNALELEDSALYLCASSLAPEQYFGPGTRLTVT.

The DNA of the CDR3 is TGTGCCAGCAAAGTCCCAGGGGGCGATTCGAACACTGAAGCTTTCTTT. It yields the protein CASKVPGGDSNTEAFF. This rearrangement joins TRBV13 to TRBJ1-1; TRBD1 aligns across 8 bases. The ends lost 7 bases at V and 1 base at J; junction bases unmatched: 11. Germline V gene lookup returns CDR1 PRHDT and CDR2 FYEKMQ (reference sequence). The CDR3 is made up of 16 amino acids.

V is TRBV4-2 and J is TRBJ2-7, with a weak D call TRBD2 (5 bases). Trimming pared 0 bases from V and 3 bases from J, leaving 9 bases between. Per germline, CDR1 LGHNA and CDR2 YNFKEQ. The CDR3 is 14 amino acids. CDR3 bases: TGTGCCAGCAGCCAAGATCCGGGGAACTACGAGCAGTACTTC. Translated, it gives CASSQDPGNYEQYF.

V and J are TRBV5-6 and TRBJ2-5; 11 nucleotides agree with TRBD2. V was pared by 6 bases and J by 4 bases, with 8 bases of the junction left unmatched. The CDR3 totals 15 residues. CDR1 and CDR2 from the germline V gene are SGHDT and YYEEEE. Here the CDR3 reads CASNGGLAEGETQYF. The CDR3 coding sequence is TGTGCCAGCAACGGGGGACTAGCGGAAGGAGAGACCCAGTACTTC.

The chain uses TRBV7-9 and TRBJ2-7; TRBD1 aligns across 7 bases. CDR1 and CDR2 from the germline V gene are SEHNR and FQNEAQ (reference sequence). The CDR3 is made up of 19 amino acids. J gave up 2 bases and V 5 bases, and 21 bases lay outside the gene matches. The DNA for the CDR3 is TGTGCCAGCAGCGGCACGCCGGTAGACAGGGCGCTAAACACCTACGAGCAGTACTTC. Protein: CASSGTPVDRALNTYEQYF.

CDR3 bases: TGTGCCAGCAGCTCCCGGGACGGAGACGAAAAACTGTTTTTT. This translates into CASSSRDGDEKLFF. This chain links TRBV9 with TRBJ1-4, with D possibly being TRBD1 (5 bases). The CDR3 loop spans 14 amino acids. Trimming took off 4 bases at V and 8 bases at J, with 15 bases between the two ends. The V gene's germline CDR1 is SGDLS and CDR2 YYNGEE.

The genes are TRBV7-8 and TRBJ2-3, with D perhaps matching TRBD2 (6 bases). The CDR3 spans 15 residues. Germline V gives CDR1 SGHVS, CDR2 FQNEAQ. Trimming left V 5 bases short and J 2 bases short, with 14 bases between. The CDR3 region is CASSDSGAYTDTQYF. In DNA, the CDR3 is TGTGCCAGCAGCGATAGCGGCGCTTACACAGATACGCAGTATTTT.

The chain links TRBV18 to TRBJ2-1; TRBD1 is a possible D gene (7 bases). Trimming took off 5 bases at V and 4 bases at J, with 18 bases between the two ends. This CDR3 region has 16 residues. Germline V CDR1 and CDR2: KGHSH, LQKENI. DNA for the CDR3: TGTGCCAGCTCAGCCCGAGGACAGGAGGGGTACAATGAGCAGTTCTTC. Its protein product is CASSARGQEGYNEQFF.